The 11 T cell receptor beta chains given below trace back to one sample, sequenced in a study of blood T cell repertoires in COVID-19. Here immunoSEQ multiplex PCR was the method, and the copy in TCRdb shows in-frame clones only, minus some. The table has a few hundred thousand clones, 90% seen once. Sequenced: peripheral blood. The receptors come from a woman aged 55-75 years with COVID-19, enrolled during active disease.

This clone was seen a single time. The CDR3 reads CASSLLGGRNSPLHF. The CDR3 nucleotides are TGTGCCAGCAGCTTGCTCGGGGGGCGTAATTCACCCCTCCACTTT. The chain joins TRBV5-4 to TRBJ1-6; possible D gene TRBD1, 6 bases. The ends were cut back, 1 base at V and 6 bases at J, with 11 bases in the middle. Germline assignment: CDR1 SGHNT and CDR2 YYREEE (reference sequence). The CDR3 extends over 15 amino acids.

A few counts support this clone. This chain connects TRBV6-2 or TRBV6-3 to TRBJ2-7; possibly TRBD1 for D (6 bases). This CDR3 is built from 16 residues. Looked up from germline, CDR1 is MNHEY and CDR2 is SVGEGT. The V gene lost 2 bases and the J gene lost 2 bases, with 16 bases spanning the gap. Here the CDR3 DNA reads TGTGCCAGCAGTTACCCGCCCGGGACATCCACCTACGAGCAGTACTTC. Amino acid sequence: CASSYPPGTSTYEQYF.

The V gene is TRBV7-3, the J gene TRBJ1-2; TRBD1 matches 9 bases. The CDR3 consists of 13 residues. Germline CDR1 SGHTA, CDR2 FQGTGA. The V gene end was trimmed by 5 bases and the J gene end by 6 bases; junction bases not matched to a gene: 4. The CDR3: CASSVGTGNGYTF. CDR3 in DNA: TGTGCCAGCAGCGTAGGGACAGGGAATGGCTACACCTTC.

This sequence joins TRBV19 and TRBJ1-5; 8 bases agree with TRBD1. This CDR3 is 15 amino acids long. CDR1 is LNHDA and CDR2 is SQIVND in the germline V gene (reference sequence). The V and J ends lost 6 bases and 2 bases, in that order; junction bases with no gene match: 6. The CDR3 reads CASSARGQGNQPQHF. The CDR3 DNA reads TGTGCCAGTAGCGCCAGGGGGCAGGGCAATCAGCCCCAGCATTTT.

V gene TRBV19 combines with J gene TRBJ1-5; D perhaps matches TRBD1 (6 bases). V dropped 2 bases and J dropped 4 bases, with 9 bases sitting between them. This CDR3 is built from 14 residues. CDR1 and CDR2 (germline): LNHDA, SQIVND (reference sequence). The CDR3 DNA is TGTGCCAGTAGTATAAGGGGGTTTAATCAGCCCCAGCATTTT. It encodes CASSIRGFNQPQHF.

The chain has TRBV27 and TRBJ1-2; 7 bases match TRBD1. The J segment lost 4 bases and the V segment lost 6 bases, leaving 5 bases of the junction unmatched. The CDR3 runs 13 residues. Germline V lookup: CDR1 MNHEY, CDR2 SMNVEV (reference sequence). In DNA form, the CDR3 reads TGTGCCAGCAGACTACAGGGGACCTATGGCTACACCTTC. It is translated as CASRLQGTYGYTF.

The rearrangement joins TRBV5-1 to TRBJ1-2; 10 nucleotides line up with TRBD1. Germline trimming cut 4 bases from V and 5 bases from J; bases unmatched to any gene: 5. The CDR3 covers 14 residues. Germline loops: CDR1 SGHRS, CDR2 YFSETQ. CDR3 amino acids: CASSPRGQGYGYTF. The CDR3 region has the DNA TGCGCCAGCAGCCCCCGGGGACAGGGGTATGGCTACACCTTC.

This chain's CDR3 is CASSRGEGRGAFF. The CDR3 nucleotides read TGTGCCAGCAGCCGGGGGGAAGGACGGGGAGCTTTCTTT. The V gene is TRBV12-3 or TRBV12-4, the J gene TRBJ1-1, with D perhaps TRBD1 (5 bases). CDR3 size: 13 residues. V was clipped by 6 bases and J by 10 bases, with 18 bases between them.

The chain uses TRBV7-2 and TRBJ1-1; TRBD1 is a possible D gene (5 bases). From germline, CDR1 is SGHTA and CDR2 FQGNSA. The CDR3 has 16 amino acids. V lost 1 base and J lost 1, with 13 bases in between. The CDR3 DNA reads as TGTGCCAGCAGCTTAGAACCCAGGGAGGAGAACACTGAAGCTTTCTTT. Encoded protein: CASSLEPREENTEAFF.

The chain links TRBV4-3 to TRBJ1-2, with a possible D match to TRBD1 (5 bases). CDR1 and CDR2 from the germline V gene are LGHNA and YSLEER. The germline V and J ends were trimmed by 0 bases and 4 bases, with 12 bases remaining between them. The CDR3 is 15 amino acids. The CDR3 sequence: CASSQDSAGRYGYTF. For the CDR3, the DNA is TGCGCCAGCAGCCAAGATTCGGCAGGGCGCTATGGCTACACCTTC.

The sample holds one count of this clone. The chain couples TRBV5-1 to TRBJ2-7; 10 positions match TRBD2. The germline V gene encodes CDR1 SGHRS and CDR2 YFSETQ. The length of the CDR3 is 14 residues. V was clipped by 5 bases and J by 1 base; unmatched bases: 3. CDR3 nucleotides: TGCGCCAGCAGGGGACTAGCGAGTTCCTACGAGCAGTACTTC. This codes for CASRGLASSYEQYF. Supplemented by reference TRBV5-1 and TRBJ2-7, the full variable domain reads KAGVTQTPRYLIKTRGQQVTLSCSPISGHRSVSWYQQTPGQGLQFLFEYFSETQRNKGNFPGRFSGRQFSNSRSEMNVSTLELGDSALYLCASRGLASSYEQYFGPGTRLTVT.